These 22 T cell receptor beta chains were all obtained from the same sample, sequenced in a study of blood T cells in healthy people across ages. Using a J-beta primer mix together with a sample-barcoded 5' primer, a second PCR was run for roughly 6 to 12 cycles. TCRdb ran MiXCR on the 5' RACE reads and lists one entry per CDR3 protein. The table has approximately 1.5 million distinct CDR3 sequences, less than 45% seen once. Sequencing input: blood. These receptors came from a young woman in good health.

V usage is TRBV11-1 and J usage is TRBJ2-3, with TRBD2 identical over 16 bases. Losses at the gene ends were 5 bases for V and 1 base for J; bases not matched to a gene: 6. There are 18 residues in the CDR3. Germline loops: CDR1 SGHAT, CDR2 FQDESV (reference sequence). The CDR3 reads CASSLGLAGGPGTDTQYF. In nucleotides, the CDR3 is TGTGCCAGCAGCCTGGGACTAGCGGGAGGGCCGGGCACAGATACGCAGTATTTT. Full variable domain (remainder filled in from reference TRBV11-1 and TRBJ2-3): EAEVAQSPRYKITEKSQAVAFWCDPISGHATLYWYRQILGQGPELLVQFQDESVVDDSQLPKDRFSAERLKGVDSTLKIQPAELGDSAMYLCASSLGLAGGPGTDTQYFGPGTRLTVL.

This rearrangement joins TRBV20-1 to TRBJ1-1; 10 bases match TRBD1. The germline V gene has CDR1 DFQATT and CDR2 SNEGSKA (reference sequence). Germline trimming cut 5 bases from V and 10 bases from J; bases unmatched to any gene: 10. The CDR3 is 13 residues long. CDR3 DNA: TGCAGTGCTTGGGACAGGGGACTTCCTCGAGCTTTCTTT. It yields the protein CSAWDRGLPRAFF.

The sample holds a few counts of this clonotype. This chain uses TRBV2 with TRBJ2-7; D unclear. The CDR3 is made up of 12 amino acids. The V gene's germline CDR1 is SNHLY and CDR2 FYNNEI. V dropped 3 bases and J dropped 6 bases, with 9 bases sitting between them. CDR3 sequence (DNA): TGTGCCAGCAGTGAGCTAGTCTCCGAGCAGTACTTC. The encoded protein is CASSELVSEQYF.

The V and J genes are TRBV6-5 and TRBJ2-3, with D hard to call. The CDR3 is made up of 15 amino acids. In germline, CDR1 is MNHEY, CDR2 SVGAGI. Trimming cost V 0 bases and J 2 bases, with 9 bases left between them. The CDR3 sequence is CASSYSLRSTDTQYF. CDR3 nucleotide sequence: TGTGCCAGCAGTTACTCGTTGCGGTCCACAGATACGCAGTATTTT.

The genes are TRBV5-1 and TRBJ2-3; no reliable D call. V was cut by 4 bases and J by 1 base, with 10 bases left in between. Germline assignment: CDR1 SGHRS and CDR2 YFSETQ. The CDR3 has 14 residues. Here the CDR3 reads CASSVYYGTDTQYF. The DNA of the CDR3 is TGCGCCAGCAGCGTCTACTATGGCACAGATACGCAGTATTTT. The full variable domain, with the rest looked up from reference TRBV5-1 and TRBJ2-3, is KAGVTQTPRYLIKTRGQQVTLSCSPISGHRSVSWYQQTPGQGLQFLFEYFSETQRNKGNFPGRFSGRQFSNSRSEMNVSTLELGDSALYLCASSVYYGTDTQYFGPGTRLTVL.

Concerning this clonotype itself: The junction does not match germline at one end; this may be a read error. The chain joins TRBV9 to TRBJ1-1, with TRBD1 matching over 8 bases. This CDR3 region has 15 residues. Germline CDR1 is SGDLS and CDR2 is YYNGEE. The CDR3 reads CASGVSGTGLTEAFF. The CDR3 DNA is TGTGCCAGCGGCGTGTCCGGGACAGGACTCACTGAAGCTTTCTTT. Filled out from reference TRBV9 and TRBJ1-1, the complete variable domain reads DSGVTQTPKHLITATGQRVTLRCSPRSGDLSVYWYQQSLDQGLQFLIQYYNGEERAKGNILERFSAQQFPDLHSELNLSSLELGDSALYFCASGVSGTGLTEAFFGQGTRLTVV.

The rearrangement joins TRBV11-2 to TRBJ2-1, with 9 nucleotides matching TRBD1. J lost 7 bases, V lost 2 bases, and 6 bases had no gene match. The CDR3 consists of 15 residues. Germline lookup yields CDR1 SGHAT and CDR2 FQNNGV. The CDR3 sequence: CASSLRDRVGNEQFF. The CDR3 DNA is TGTGCCAGCAGCTTAAGGGACAGGGTGGGGAATGAGCAGTTCTTC.

Of note for this clonotype: At one of its ends the junction is not consistent with the germline gene, which may arise from a read error. This chain links TRBV29-1 with TRBJ2-1, with 10 bases identical to TRBD2. Germline V gene sequence: CDR1 SQVTM, CDR2 ANQGSEA. CDR3 length equals 18 residues. CDR3 region: CSVHGLADDVVVNNEQFF. The CDR3 DNA sequence: TGCAGCGTCCATGGACTAGCGGACGACGTCGTGGTAAACAACGAGCAGTTCTTC.

This chain joins TRBV6-1 and TRBJ2-4; TRBD1 aligns across 7 bases. The CDR3 is 18 residues long. Per the germline V gene, CDR1 is MNHNS and CDR2 is SASEGT. The V and J ends lost 6 bases and 0 bases, in that order; junction bases with no gene match: 14. The CDR3 region has the DNA TGTGCCAGCAGCCTTGTAGGGACAGTTATTTCAGCCAAAAACATTCAGTACTTC. The encoded protein is CASSLVGTVISAKNIQYF.

This clonotype was detected a few times. In DNA form, the CDR3 reads TGTGCCAGCAGCTTAGAAGGGGGGGCAAATGGCTACACCTTC. Amino acids: CASSLEGGANGYTF. The chain uses TRBV7-2 and TRBJ1-2; D may be TRBD1 (6 bases). Germline CDR1 reads SGHTA; CDR2 reads FQGNSA. This CDR3 region has 14 residues. V was clipped by 1 base and J by 6 bases, with 12 bases between them.

Note on this clonotype: Germline and junction disagree at one end, which may indicate a read error. The chain joins TRBV28 to TRBJ1-2; D unresolved. The CDR3 consists of 13 residues. Germline CDR1 reads MDHEN; CDR2 reads SYDVKM. The CDR3 region is CTSTLVPSYGYTF. DNA of the CDR3: TGTACCAGCACCCTCGTCCCTTCCTATGGCTACACCTTC.

The chain couples TRBV2 to TRBJ2-1; TRBD2 agrees at 12 bases. The CDR3 is 16 residues long. The trim removed 6 bases at V and 9 bases at J, leaving 12 bases unmatched. Germline-derived CDR1 and CDR2 are SNHLY and FYNNEI. The CDR3 bases are TGTGCCAGCAGGGGGACTAGCGGGCCCTTGTTAGGTGAGCAGTTCTTC. Protein product: CASRGTSGPLLGEQFF.

As regards this clonotype: At one end, the junction sequence differs from germline, possibly due to a read error. CDR3 DNA sequence: TGTGCCAGCAGTTTTCAGGTCACAGATGCGCAGTATTTT. It specifies CASSFQVTDAQYF. This chain joins TRBV12-3 or TRBV12-4 and TRBJ2-3; the D is unclear. The CDR3 extends over 13 amino acids.

The rearrangement links TRBV12-3 or TRBV12-4 to TRBJ2-7; D call uncertain. Trimming removed 6 bases at V and 3 bases at J, with 9 bases between. The CDR3 length is 12 residues. For the CDR3, the DNA is TGTGCCAGCAGGGGAATTGACTACGAGCAGTACTTC. Encoded protein: CASRGIDYEQYF.

This sequence joins TRBV12-3 or TRBV12-4 and TRBJ2-7; the D call may be TRBD1 or TRBD2 (6 bases each). Trimming pared 6 bases from V and 5 bases from J, leaving 20 bases between. The CDR3 has 15 amino acids. In DNA form, the CDR3 reads TGTGCCAGCAGGCCCCTCGGAGGAGGGGGTGACGAGCAGTACTTC. This gives the protein CASRPLGGGGDEQYF.

Only a few counts were recorded for this clonotype. The chain uses TRBV6-5 and TRBJ2-1; 7 bases map to TRBD2. Germline V CDR1 and CDR2: MNHEY, SVGAGI. The length of the CDR3 is 11 residues. V shed 3 bases, J shed 14 bases, and the junction held 4 bases outside the gene matches. CDR3 bases: TGTGCCAGCAGTTATTCCCGGGAGGAGTTCTTC. Translating gives CASSYSREEFF.

CDR3 sequence reads: CASSSSGTPHEQYF. The CDR3 nucleotides read TGTGCCAGCAGTTCTTCCGGGACTCCCCATGAGCAGTACTTC. This chain links TRBV28 with TRBJ2-7, with D maybe TRBD2 (6 bases). The CDR3 has 14 amino acids. Germline lookup yields CDR1 MDHEN and CDR2 SYDVKM. Trimming removed 4 bases at V and 7 bases at J, with 17 bases between. The complete variable domain, with remaining parts taken from reference TRBV28 and TRBJ2-7, reads DVKVTQSSRYLVKRTGEKVFLECVQDMDHENMFWYRQDPGLGLRLIYFSYDVKMKEKGDIPEGYSVSREKKERFSLILESASTNQTSMYLCASSSSGTPHEQYFGPGTRLTVT.

CDR3: CASSFGGRSNEKLFF. CDR3 DNA: TGTGCCAGCAGCTTCGGGGGGCGATCTAATGAAAAACTGTTTTTT. V usage is TRBV7-9 and J usage is TRBJ1-4; maybe TRBD1 (6 bases). V lost 3 bases, J lost 3 bases, and 11 bases lay in between. Per the germline V gene, CDR1 is SEHNR and CDR2 is FQNEAQ (reference sequence). The CDR3 is 15 amino acids.

This sequence joins TRBV29-1 and TRBJ1-5; D gene ambiguous. The CDR3 is 15 residues long. Germline values: CDR1 SQVTM, CDR2 ANQGSEA. The germline V and J ends were trimmed by 1 base and 2 bases, with 12 bases remaining between them. The CDR3 loop is CSVEVSGLGNQPQHF. CDR3 nucleotide sequence: TGCAGCGTTGAAGTTTCGGGTTTGGGCAATCAGCCCCAGCATTTT.

The gene calls are TRBV20-1 and TRBJ2-3; no clear D. Looked up from germline, CDR1 is DFQATT and CDR2 is SNEGSKA (reference sequence). Trimming took 3 bases from V and 2 from J, leaving 12 bases between them. The CDR3 extends over 14 amino acids. CDR3 residues: CSASGLGNTDTQYF. The DNA for the CDR3 is TGCAGTGCTAGCGGGCTGGGGAACACAGATACGCAGTATTTT.

The CDR3: CSARAKLYEQYF. The DNA for the CDR3 is TGCAGTGCTAGAGCTAAGCTATACGAGCAGTACTTC. The rearrangement links TRBV20-1 to TRBJ2-7; D uncertain. Per germline, CDR1 DFQATT and CDR2 SNEGSKA (reference sequence). The V end was cut by 1 base, the J end by 4 bases, with 8 bases between. The CDR3 loop spans 12 amino acids.

This clonotype has a handful of counts. The rearrangement links TRBV9 to TRBJ2-1; weak D call: TRBD2 (6 bases). This CDR3 has 15 amino acids. Germline CDR1 is SGDLS and CDR2 is YYNGEE. The V gene lost 0 bases and the J gene lost 2 bases, with 9 bases spanning the gap. CDR3: CASSVDGSPYNEQFF. CDR3 bases: TGTGCCAGCAGCGTAGACGGGAGCCCCTACAATGAGCAGTTCTTC.